The entry below describes one TCR beta chain. The data derive from a study of shared clonotypes between healthy human individuals. TCRdb's table, derived via immunoSEQ multiplex PCR, lists solely in-frame clones and lacks some. The repertoire holds some 2 million clones, with 90% to 95% as singletons. The germline CDR1 and CDR2 sequences are SGHTA and FQGTGA. J gave up 3 bases and V 5 bases, and 6 bases lay outside the gene matches. The length of the CDR3 is 17 residues. The sequencing input was naive CD4+ T cells sorted from blood. The subset here: CD45RA+ positively selected. The sequence came from a young man in good health. V usage is TRBV7-3 and J usage is TRBJ2-3; 15 nucleotides match TRBD2. The CDR3 reads CASSLGLAGGLTDTQYF. The CDR3 DNA sequence: TGTGCCAGCAGCCTCGGACTAGCGGGGGGGCTAACAGATACGCAGTATTTT.